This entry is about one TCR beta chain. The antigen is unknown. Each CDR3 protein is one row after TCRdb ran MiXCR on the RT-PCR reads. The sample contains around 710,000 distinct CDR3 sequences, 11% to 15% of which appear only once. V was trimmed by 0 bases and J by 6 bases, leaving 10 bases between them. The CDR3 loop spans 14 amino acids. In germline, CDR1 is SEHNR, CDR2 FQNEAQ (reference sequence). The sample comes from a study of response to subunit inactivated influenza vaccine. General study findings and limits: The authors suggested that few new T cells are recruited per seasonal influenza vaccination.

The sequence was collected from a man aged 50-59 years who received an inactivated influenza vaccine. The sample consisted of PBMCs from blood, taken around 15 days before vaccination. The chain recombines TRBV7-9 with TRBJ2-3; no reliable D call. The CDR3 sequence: CASSLAPDRDTQYF. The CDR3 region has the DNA TGTGCCAGCAGCTTAGCCCCGGACCGGGATACGCAGTATTTT.